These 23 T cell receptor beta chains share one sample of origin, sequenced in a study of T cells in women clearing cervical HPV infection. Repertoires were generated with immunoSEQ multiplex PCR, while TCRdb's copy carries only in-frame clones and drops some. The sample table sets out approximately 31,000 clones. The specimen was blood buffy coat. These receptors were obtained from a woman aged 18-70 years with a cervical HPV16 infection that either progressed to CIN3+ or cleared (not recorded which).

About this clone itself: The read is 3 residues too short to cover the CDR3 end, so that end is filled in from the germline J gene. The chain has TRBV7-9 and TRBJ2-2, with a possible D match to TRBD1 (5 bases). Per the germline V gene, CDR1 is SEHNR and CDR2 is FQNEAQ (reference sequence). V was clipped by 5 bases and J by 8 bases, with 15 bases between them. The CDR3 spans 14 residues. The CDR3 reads CASSHEWGLGELFF. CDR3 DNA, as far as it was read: TGTGCCAGCAGCCACGAGTGGGGCCTGGGGGAG.

CDR3 DNA, as far as it was read: TGTGCCAGCTCCCGGACTAGCGGGGCCTCAACGGGGGATACG. Translation: CASSRTSGASTGDT. In full, the CDR3 is CASSRTSGASTGDTQYF. The chain employs TRBV18 and TRBJ2-3, with 12 bases that match TRBD2. The read terminates 3 residues before the CDR3 end, so the remaining end is supplied by the germline J gene. The J segment lost 6 bases and the V segment lost 6 bases, leaving 13 bases of the junction unmatched. From germline, CDR1 is KGHSH and CDR2 LQKENI. The CDR3 extends over 17 amino acids.

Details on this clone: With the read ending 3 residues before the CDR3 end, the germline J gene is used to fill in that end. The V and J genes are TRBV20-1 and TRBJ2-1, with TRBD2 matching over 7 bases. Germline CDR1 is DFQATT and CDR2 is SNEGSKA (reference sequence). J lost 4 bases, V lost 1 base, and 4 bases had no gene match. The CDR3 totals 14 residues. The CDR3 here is CSARVASGYNEQFF. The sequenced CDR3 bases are TGCAGTGCTAGAGTGGCTAGCGGTTACAATGAG.

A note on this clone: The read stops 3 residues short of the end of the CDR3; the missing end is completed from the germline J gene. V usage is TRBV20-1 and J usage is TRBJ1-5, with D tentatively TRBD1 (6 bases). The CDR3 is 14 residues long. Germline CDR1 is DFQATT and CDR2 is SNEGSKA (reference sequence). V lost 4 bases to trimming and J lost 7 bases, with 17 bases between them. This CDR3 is CSATHRVGDQPQHF. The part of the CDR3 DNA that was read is TGCAGTGCTACCCACAGGGTAGGGGACCAGCCC.

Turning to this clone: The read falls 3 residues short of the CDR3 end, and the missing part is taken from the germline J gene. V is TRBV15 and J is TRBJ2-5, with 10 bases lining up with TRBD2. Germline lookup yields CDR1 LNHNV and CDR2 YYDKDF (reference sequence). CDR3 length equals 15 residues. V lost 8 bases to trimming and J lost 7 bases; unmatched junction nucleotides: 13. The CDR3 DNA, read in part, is TGTGCCACCGCAGAGTCTAGCGGGGGCAAATGGACC. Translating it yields CATAESSGGKWT. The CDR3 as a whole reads CATAESSGGKWTQYF.

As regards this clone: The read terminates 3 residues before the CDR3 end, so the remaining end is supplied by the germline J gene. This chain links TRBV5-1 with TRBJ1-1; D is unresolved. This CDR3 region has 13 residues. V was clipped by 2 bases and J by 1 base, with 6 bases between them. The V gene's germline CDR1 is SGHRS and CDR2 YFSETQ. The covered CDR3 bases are TGCGCCAGCAGCTTCTCCAGGAACACTGAA. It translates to CASSFSRNTE. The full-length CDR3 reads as CASSFSRNTEAFF. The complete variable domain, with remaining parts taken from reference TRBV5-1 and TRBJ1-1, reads KAGVTQTPRYLIKTRGQQVTLSCSPISGHRSVSWYQQTPGQGLQFLFEYFSETQRNKGNFPGRFSGRQFSNSRSEMNVSTLELGDSALYLCASSFSRNTEAFFGQGTRLTVV.

The chain's CDR3 is CASSQDRAAGDEKLFF. The CDR3 DNA, read in part, is TGTGCCAGCAGCCAAGATAGGGCTGCAGGGGATGAAAAA. V gene TRBV4-2 combines with J gene TRBJ1-4; D may be TRBD1 (6 bases). The read stops 3 residues short of the end of the CDR3; the missing end is completed from the germline J gene. V dropped 0 bases and J dropped 6 bases, with 14 bases sitting between them. This CDR3 has 16 residues. Germline CDR1 is LGHNA and CDR2 is YNFKEQ.

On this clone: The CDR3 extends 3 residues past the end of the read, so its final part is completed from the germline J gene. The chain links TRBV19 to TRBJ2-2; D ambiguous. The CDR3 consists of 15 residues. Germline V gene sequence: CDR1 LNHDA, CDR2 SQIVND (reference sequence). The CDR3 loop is CASSMLGETSSPLFF. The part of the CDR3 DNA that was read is TGTGCCAGTAGTATGTTGGGCGAAACCAGTTCACCG.

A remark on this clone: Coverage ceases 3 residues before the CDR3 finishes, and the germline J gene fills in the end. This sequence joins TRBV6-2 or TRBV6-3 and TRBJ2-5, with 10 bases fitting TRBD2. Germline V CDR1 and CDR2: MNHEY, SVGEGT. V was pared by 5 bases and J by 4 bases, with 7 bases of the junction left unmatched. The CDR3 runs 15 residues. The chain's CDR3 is CASSSSSGSLETQYF. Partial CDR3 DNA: TGTGCCAGCAGTAGTTCTAGCGGGAGTCTAGAGACC.

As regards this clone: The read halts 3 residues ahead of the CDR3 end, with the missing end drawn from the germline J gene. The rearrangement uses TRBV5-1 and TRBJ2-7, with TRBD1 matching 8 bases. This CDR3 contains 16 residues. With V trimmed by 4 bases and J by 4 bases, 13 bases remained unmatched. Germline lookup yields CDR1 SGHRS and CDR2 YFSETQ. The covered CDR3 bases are TGCGCCAGCAGCCTGCAAGTAGGGACAGGAGTTTACGAG. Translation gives CASSLQVGTGVYE. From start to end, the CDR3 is CASSLQVGTGVYEQYF.

CDR3 sequence: CASSVGTGGSYEQYF. CDR3 DNA (partial): TGTGCCAGCAGCGTGGGGACAGGGGGCTCCTACGAG. The chain uses TRBV7-9 and TRBJ2-7, with 11 bases fitting TRBD1. The read comes to an end 3 residues before the CDR3 does, leaving the germline J gene to fill in the end. The germline gives CDR1 SEHNR, CDR2 FQNEAQ (reference sequence). CDR3 length: 15 amino acids. Trimming cost V 5 bases and J 0 bases; bases outside gene matches: 3.

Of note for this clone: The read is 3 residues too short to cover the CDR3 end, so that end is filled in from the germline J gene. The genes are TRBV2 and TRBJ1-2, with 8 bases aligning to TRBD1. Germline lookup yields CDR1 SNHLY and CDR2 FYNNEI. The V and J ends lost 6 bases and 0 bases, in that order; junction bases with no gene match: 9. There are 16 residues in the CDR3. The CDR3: CASRGGQARANYGYTF. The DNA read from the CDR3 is TGTGCCAGCAGGGGGGGACAGGCCCGAGCTAACTATGGC.

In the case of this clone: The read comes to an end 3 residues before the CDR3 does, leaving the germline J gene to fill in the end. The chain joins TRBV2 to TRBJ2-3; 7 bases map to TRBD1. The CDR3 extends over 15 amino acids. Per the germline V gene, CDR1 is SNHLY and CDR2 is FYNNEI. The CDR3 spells CASSLGQANNQPQYF. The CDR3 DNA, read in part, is TGTGCCAGCAGTCTAGGACAGGCTAACAATCAGCCG.

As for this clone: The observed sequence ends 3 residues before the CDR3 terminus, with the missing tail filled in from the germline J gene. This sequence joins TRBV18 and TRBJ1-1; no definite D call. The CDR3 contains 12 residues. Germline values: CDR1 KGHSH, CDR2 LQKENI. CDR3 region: CASSPQTGEAFF. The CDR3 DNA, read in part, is TGTGCCAGCTCACCTCAAACCGGGGAA.

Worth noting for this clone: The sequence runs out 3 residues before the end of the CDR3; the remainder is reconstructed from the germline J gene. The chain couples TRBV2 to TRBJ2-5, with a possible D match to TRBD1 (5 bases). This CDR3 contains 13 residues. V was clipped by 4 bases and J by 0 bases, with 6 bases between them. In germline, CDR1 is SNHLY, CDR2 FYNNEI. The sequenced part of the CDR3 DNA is TGTGCCAGCAGTGCGGACAACCAAGAGACC. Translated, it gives CASSADNQET. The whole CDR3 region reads CASSADNQETQYF. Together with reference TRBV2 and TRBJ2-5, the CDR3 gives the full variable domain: EPEVTQTPSHQVTQMGQEVILRCVPISNHLYFYWYRQILGQKVEFLVSFYNNEISEKSEIFDDQFSVERPDGSNFTLKIRSTKLEDSAMYFCASSADNQETQYFGPGTRLLVL.

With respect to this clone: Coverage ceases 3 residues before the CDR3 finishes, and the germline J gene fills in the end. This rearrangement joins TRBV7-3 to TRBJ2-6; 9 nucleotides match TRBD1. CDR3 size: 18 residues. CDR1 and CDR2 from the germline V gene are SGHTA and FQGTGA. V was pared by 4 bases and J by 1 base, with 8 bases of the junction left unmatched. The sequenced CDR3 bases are TGTGCCAGCAGCTCACCGGGACAGGGCCTTTCTGGGGCCAACGTC. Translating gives CASSSPGQGLSGANV. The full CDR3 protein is CASSSPGQGLSGANVLTF.

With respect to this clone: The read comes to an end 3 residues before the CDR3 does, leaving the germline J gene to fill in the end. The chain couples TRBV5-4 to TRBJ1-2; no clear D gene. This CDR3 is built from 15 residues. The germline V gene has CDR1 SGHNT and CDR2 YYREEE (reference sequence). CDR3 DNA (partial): TGTGCCAGCAGCTCAGAGTCTCAACACATCCGCGGC. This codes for CASSSESQHIRG. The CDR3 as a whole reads CASSSESQHIRGYTF. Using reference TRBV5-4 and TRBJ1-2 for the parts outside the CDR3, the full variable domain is ETGVTQSPTHLIKTRGQQVTLRCSSQSGHNTVSWYQQALGQGPQFIFQYYREEENGRGNFPPRFSGLQFPNYSSELNVNALELDDSALYLCASSSESQHIRGYTFGSGTRLTVV.

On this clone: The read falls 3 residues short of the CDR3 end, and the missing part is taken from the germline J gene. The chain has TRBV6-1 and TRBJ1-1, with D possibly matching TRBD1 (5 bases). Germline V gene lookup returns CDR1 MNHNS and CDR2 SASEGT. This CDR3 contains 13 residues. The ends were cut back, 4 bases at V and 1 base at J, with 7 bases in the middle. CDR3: CASSGGQNTEAFF. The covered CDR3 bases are TGTGCCAGCAGTGGCGGACAGAACACTGAA.

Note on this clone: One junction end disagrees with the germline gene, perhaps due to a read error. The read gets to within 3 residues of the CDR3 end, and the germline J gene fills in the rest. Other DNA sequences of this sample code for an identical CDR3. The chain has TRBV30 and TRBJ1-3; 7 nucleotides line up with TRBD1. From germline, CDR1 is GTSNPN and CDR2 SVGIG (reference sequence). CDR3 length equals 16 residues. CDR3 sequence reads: CAWSPSPGQSGNTIYF. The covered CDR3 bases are TGTGCCTGGAGTCCCTCGCCGGGACAGTCTGGAAACACT.

CDR3 sequence: CASSLQGSHNSPLHF. CDR3 bases read: TGTGCCAGCAGTCTACAGGGATCCCATAATTCACCC. The rearrangement joins TRBV12-3 or TRBV12-4 to TRBJ1-6; maybe TRBD1 (6 bases). The CDR3 extends 3 residues past the end of the read, so its final part is completed from the germline J gene. There are 15 residues in the CDR3. V dropped 5 bases and J dropped 5 bases, with 13 bases sitting between them.

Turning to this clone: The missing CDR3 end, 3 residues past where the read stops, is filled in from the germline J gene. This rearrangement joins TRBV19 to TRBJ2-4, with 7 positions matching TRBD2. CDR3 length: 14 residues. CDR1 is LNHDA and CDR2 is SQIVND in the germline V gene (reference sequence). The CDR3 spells CASKDTGGPYGQYF. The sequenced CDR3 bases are TGTGCCAGTAAGGATACGGGGGGACCCTATGGT. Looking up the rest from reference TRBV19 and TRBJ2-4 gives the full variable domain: DGGITQSPKYLFRKEGQNVTLSCEQNLNHDAMYWYRQDPGQGLRLIYYSQIVNDFQKGDIAEGYSVSREKKESFPLTVTSAQKNPTAFYLCASKDTGGPYGQYFGAGTRLSVL.

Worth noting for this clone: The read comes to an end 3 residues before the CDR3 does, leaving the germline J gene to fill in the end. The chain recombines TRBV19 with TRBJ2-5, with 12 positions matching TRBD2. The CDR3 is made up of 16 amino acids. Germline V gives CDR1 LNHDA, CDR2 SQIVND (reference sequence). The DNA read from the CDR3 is TGTGCCAGTAGCCGAACTAGCGGGAGGCCCACAGATACC. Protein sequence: CASSRTSGRPTDT. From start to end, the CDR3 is CASSRTSGRPTDTQYF.

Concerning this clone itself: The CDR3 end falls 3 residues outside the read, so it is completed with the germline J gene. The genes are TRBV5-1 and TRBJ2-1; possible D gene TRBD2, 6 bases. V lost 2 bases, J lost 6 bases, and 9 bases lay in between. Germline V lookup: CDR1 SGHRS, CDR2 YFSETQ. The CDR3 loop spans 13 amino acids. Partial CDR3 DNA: TGCGCCAGCAGCTTTCACGGGGGCAATGAG. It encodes CASSFHGGNE. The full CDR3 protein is CASSFHGGNEQFF.